This is a list of T cell receptor beta chains from one sample in a study of metastatic and nonmetastatic thyroid tumors. TCRdb re-called the PCR reads via MiXCR. The profile shows around 28,000 clones, around 3.9% of them singletons. Material for sequencing was blood. Every receptor here comes from a male donor with papillary thyroid cancer or a benign thyroid nodule (not recorded which). Some clones in this sample may be carry-over from other donors' samples. The conserved cysteine and the conserved F or W are not part of the CDR3 here. D genes are given only for firm matches.

V	J	D	CDR3
TRBV27	TRBJ2-1	TRBD1	ASSSVGQGRGTIRDNEQF
TRBV2	TRBJ1-2	.	AIQPGSNGYT
TRBV11-1	TRBJ2-1	TRBD1	ASSLAGDRVHNEQF
TRBV6-2/TRBV6-3	TRBJ1-6	.	ASRAGTSSGDNSPLH
TRBV6-4	TRBJ2-6	TRBD1	ASQGDDHESGANVLT
TRBV12-3/TRBV12-4	TRBJ2-6	.	ASCLGGAGANVLT
TRBV6-2/TRBV6-3	TRBJ1-2	.	ASSYYSGMDGYT
TRBV4-2	TRBJ2-1	.	ASSQELVIAVSSYNEQF
TRBV20-1	TRBJ1-2	.	SAPVSSWGYT
TRBV20-1	TRBJ2-1	TRBD2	SAIPGLAGGRSSYNEQF
TRBV19	TRBJ2-2	.	ATLRGGGVNTGELF
TRBV6-1	TRBJ1-4	.	ASSEVLGWDEKLF
TRBV11-2	TRBJ2-1	.	ASSLVRELNEQF
TRBV28	TRBJ1-5	TRBD1	ASSTDRGDQPQH
TRBV7-9	TRBJ2-5	.	ASSPGGVNQY
TRBV4-1	TRBJ1-5	.	ASSQVAGSFNQPQH
TRBV19	TRBJ1-1	.	ASRDRRNTEAF
TRBV6-1	TRBJ2-5	TRBD1	ASSRSPGQQETQY
TRBV11-2	TRBJ2-1	.	ASSLLLNNEQF
TRBV30	TRBJ2-2	.	AWSVINTGELF
TRBV4-1	TRBJ1-1	.	ASSQEYRDTEAF
TRBV9	TRBJ1-3	.	ASSDSTGNSGNTIY
TRBV6-1	TRBJ2-2	TRBD2	ASKYASGNTGELF
TRBV11-2	TRBJ1-4	.	ASISGTANEKLF
TRBV28	TRBJ2-7	TRBD2	ASSGTSGRANEQY
TRBV20-1	TRBJ1-1	.	SAVKGHMNTEAF
TRBV7-2	TRBJ2-1	TRBD2	ASRLAGGPNEQF
TRBV3-1	TRBJ2-2	.	ASSQARGAGELF
TRBV28	TRBJ2-7	TRBD2	ASLSGSSYEQY
TRBV7-3	TRBJ1-1	.	ASSQTENTEAF
TRBV4-1	TRBJ2-7	.	ASSTLDGAYEQY
TRBV11-2	TRBJ2-7	.	ASSPGYRVDEQY
TRBV10-3	TRBJ2-2	TRBD2	AISEEAGGAGELF
TRBV5-1	TRBJ2-3	TRBD2	ASKRGGSTDTQY
TRBV5-1	TRBJ2-1	TRBD1	ASSFLQGEDEQF
TRBV19	TRBJ2-2	TRBD2	ASSITSGNTGELF
TRBV6-1	TRBJ2-1	.	ASGNWGDNEQF
TRBV27	TRBJ2-2	TRBD2	ASSLSGRDGELF
TRBV4-1	TRBJ1-5	.	ASSQEVDWDGVTPQH
TRBV6-5	TRBJ2-1	TRBD1	ASSSGQGASDEQF